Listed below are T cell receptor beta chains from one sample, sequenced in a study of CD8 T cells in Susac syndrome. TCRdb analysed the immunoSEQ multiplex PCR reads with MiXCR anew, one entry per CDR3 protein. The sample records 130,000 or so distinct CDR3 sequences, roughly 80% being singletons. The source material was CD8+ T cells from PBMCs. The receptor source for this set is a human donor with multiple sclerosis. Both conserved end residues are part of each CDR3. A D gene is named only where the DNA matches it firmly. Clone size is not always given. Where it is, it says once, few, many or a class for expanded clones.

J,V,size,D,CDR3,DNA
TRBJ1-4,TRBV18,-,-,CASSATGWGASNEKLFF,TGTGCCAGCTCAGCCACAGGGTGGGGCGCGTCTAATGAAAAACTGTTTTTT
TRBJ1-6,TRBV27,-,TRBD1,CASSSIYRGRDSPLHF,TGTGCCAGCAGTTCAATCTACAGGGGTAGGGATTCACCCCTCCACTTT
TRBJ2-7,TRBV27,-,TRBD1,CASSTTGQGARQYF,TGTGCCAGCAGTACCACAGGACAGGGGGCGCGGCAGTACTTC
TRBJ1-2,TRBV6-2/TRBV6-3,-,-,CASIYSLTVEEYGYTF,TGTGCCAGCATTTACTCGTTAACAGTCGAGGAGTATGGCTACACCTTC
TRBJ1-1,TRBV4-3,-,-,CASSQDRQTKNTEAFF,TGCGCCAGCAGCCAAGATAGGCAGACAAAGAACACTGAAGCTTTCTTT
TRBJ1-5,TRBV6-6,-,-,CASSYPSQPQHF,TGTGCCAGCAGTTACCCGAGTCAGCCCCAGCATTTT
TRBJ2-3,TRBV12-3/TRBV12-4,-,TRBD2,CASSRPGLAYTDTQYF,TGTGCCAGCAGTCGTCCGGGACTAGCGTACACAGATACGCAGTATTTT
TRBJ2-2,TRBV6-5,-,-,CASSYSRVGMGIRPGELFF,TGTGCCAGCAGTTATTCTAGGGTGGGCATGGGGATTCGGCCCGGGGAGCTGTTTTTT
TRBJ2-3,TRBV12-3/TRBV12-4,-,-,CASSPRLRGDTQYF,TGTGCCAGCAGTCCCAGGCTCCGCGGAGATACGCAGTATTTT
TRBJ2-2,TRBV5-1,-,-,CASSFYPGTGELFF,TGCGCCAGCAGCTTCTATCCAGGAACCGGGGAGCTGTTTTTT
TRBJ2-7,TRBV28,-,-,CASSPEYEQYF,TGTGCCAGCAGTCCCGAGTACGAGCAGTACTTC
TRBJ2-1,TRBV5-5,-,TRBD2,CASSFTGGHNEQFF,TGTGCCAGCAGCTTCACGGGAGGACACAATGAGCAGTTCTTC
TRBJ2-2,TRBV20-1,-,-,CSARIPNTGELFF,TGCAGTGCTAGAATTCCGAACACCGGGGAGCTGTTTTTT
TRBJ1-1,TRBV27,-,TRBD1,CASSQYRGRNTEAFF,TGTGCCAGCAGTCAGTACAGGGGCAGGAACACTGAAGCTTTCTTT
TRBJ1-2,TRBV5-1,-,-,CASSPGDGHYGYTF,TGCGCCAGCAGCCCCGGGGACGGTCACTATGGCTACACCTTC
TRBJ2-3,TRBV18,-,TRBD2,CASSPFRLAVLGEDTQYF,TGTGCCAGCTCACCTTTTCGACTAGCGGTCTTGGGGGAAGATACGCAGTATTTT
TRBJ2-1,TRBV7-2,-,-,CASSWLASRINEQFF,TGTGCCAGCAGCTGGCTAGCAAGCCGGATTAATGAGCAGTTCTTC
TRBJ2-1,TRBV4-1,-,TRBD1,CASSPSGTGRNEQFF,TGCGCCAGCAGCCCATCTGGGACAGGGAGGAATGAGCAGTTCTTC
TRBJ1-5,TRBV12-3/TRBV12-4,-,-,CASSLGIPTGAQHF,TGTGCCAGCAGTTTAGGAATCCCAACGGGGGCCCAGCATTTT
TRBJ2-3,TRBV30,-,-,CAWGGGAGTDTQYF,TGTGCCTGGGGGGGCGGGGCAGGGACAGATACGCAGTATTTT
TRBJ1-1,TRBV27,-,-,CASSFTGTNTEAFF,TGTGCCAGCAGTTTTACAGGGACTAACACTGAAGCTTTCTTT
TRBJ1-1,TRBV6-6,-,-,CASSPTGQNTEAFF,TGTGCCAGCAGTCCGACGGGACAGAACACTGAAGCTTTCTTT
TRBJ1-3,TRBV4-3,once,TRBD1,CASSPASTDRAVGNTIYF,TGCGCCAGCAGCCCAGCATCCACGGACAGGGCGGTTGGAAACACCATATATTTT
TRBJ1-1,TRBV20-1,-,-,CSARVDTDRFMNTEAFF,TGCAGTGCTAGAGTTGACACGGATCGCTTTATGAACACTGAAGCTTTCTTT
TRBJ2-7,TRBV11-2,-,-,CASSLPKGAGNSYEQYF,TGTGCCAGCAGCTTACCCAAAGGGGCCGGGAACTCCTACGAGCAGTACTTC
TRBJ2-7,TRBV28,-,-,CASSFGGLYEQYF,TGTGCCAGCAGTTTTGGGGGGCTCTACGAGCAGTACTTC
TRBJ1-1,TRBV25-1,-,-,CASSDPGNRPEAFF,TGTGCCAGCAGTGATCCGGGAAACAGACCCGAAGCTTTCTTT
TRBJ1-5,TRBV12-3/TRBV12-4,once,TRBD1,CASRDRGNQPQHF,TGTGCCAGCAGGGACAGGGGCAATCAGCCCCAGCATTTT
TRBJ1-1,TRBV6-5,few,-,CASSWVRKRDTEAFF,TGTGCCAGCAGTTGGGTCCGGAAACGGGACACTGAAGCTTTCTTT
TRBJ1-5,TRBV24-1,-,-,CATEGRIANQPQHF,TGTGCCACCGAAGGGCGTATAGCCAATCAGCCCCAGCATTTT
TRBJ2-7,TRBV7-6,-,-,CASSLDSNEQYF,TGTGCCAGCAGCTTAGATTCGAACGAGCAGTACTTC
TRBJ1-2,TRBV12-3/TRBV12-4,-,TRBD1,CASKPPRGRPGGYTF,TGTGCCAGCAAACCTCCCAGGGGGCGCCCCGGTGGCTACACCTTC
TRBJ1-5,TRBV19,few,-,CASSAGYQPQHF,TGTGCCAGTAGTGCCGGATATCAGCCCCAGCATTTT
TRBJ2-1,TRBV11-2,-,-,CASSSRLYNEQFF,TGTGCCAGCAGCTCCAGACTTTACAATGAGCAGTTCTTC
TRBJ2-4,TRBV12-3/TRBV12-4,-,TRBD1,CASSLGGQGYAKNIQYF,TGTGCCAGCAGTTTAGGGGGACAGGGTTACGCCAAAAACATTCAGTACTTC
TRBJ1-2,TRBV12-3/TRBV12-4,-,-,CASSGRLAGYTF,TGTGCCAGCAGTGGAAGGCTCGCTGGCTACACCTTC
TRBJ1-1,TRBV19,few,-,CASSPPGFTEAFF,TGTGCCAGTAGCCCCCCGGGATTTACTGAAGCTTTCTTT
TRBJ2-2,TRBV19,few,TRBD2,CASSIAPGGPGELFF,TGTGCCAGTAGTATAGCACCGGGAGGCCCCGGGGAGCTGTTTTTT
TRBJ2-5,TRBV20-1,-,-,CSARQRDILQETQYF,TGCAGTGCTAGGCAACGGGACATCCTCCAAGAGACCCAGTACTTC
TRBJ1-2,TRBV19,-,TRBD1,CASSYLGQGYGYTF,TGTGCCAGTAGTTACCTGGGACAGGGCTATGGCTACACCTTC
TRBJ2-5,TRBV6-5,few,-,CASSYSTGYEETQYF,TGTGCCAGCAGTTACTCGACGGGTTACGAAGAGACCCAGTACTTC
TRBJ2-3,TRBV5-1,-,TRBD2,CASSLGLAGEGDTQYF,TGCGCCAGCAGCTTGGGACTAGCGGGAGAGGGAGATACGCAGTATTTT
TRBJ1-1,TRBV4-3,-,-,CASSPDVWGLSDTEAFF,TGCGCCAGCAGCCCCGACGTGTGGGGGCTGTCGGACACTGAAGCTTTCTTT
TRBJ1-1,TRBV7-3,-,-,CASSQGPSGEGAFF,TGTGCCAGCAGCCAAGGTCCGTCAGGGGAAGGAGCTTTCTTT
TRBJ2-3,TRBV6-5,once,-,CASTLDLSTDTQYF,TGTGCCAGCACCCTAGATTTGAGCACAGATACGCAGTATTTT
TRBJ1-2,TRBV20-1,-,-,CSALFVTPNDGYTF,TGCAGTGCGCTTTTCGTGACCCCTAACGATGGCTACACCTTC
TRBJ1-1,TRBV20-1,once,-,CSASKQGSDTEAFF,TGCAGTGCTAGTAAGCAGGGGAGCGACACTGAAGCTTTCTTT
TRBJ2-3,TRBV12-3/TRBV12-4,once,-,CASYLGDPSREHTQYF,TGTGCCAGTTACCTTGGGGACCCATCTAGGGAGCATACGCAGTATTTT
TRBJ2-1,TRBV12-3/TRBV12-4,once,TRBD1,CASSITGDNEQFF,TGTGCCAGCAGTATAACAGGGGACAATGAGCAGTTCTTC
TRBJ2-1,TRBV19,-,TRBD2,CATQLAGVAEQFF,TGTGCCACCCAACTAGCGGGAGTAGCCGAGCAGTTCTTC
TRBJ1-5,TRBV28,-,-,CASSYLHPVNQPQHF,TGTGCCAGCAGTTATCTACACCCGGTCAATCAGCCCCAGCATTTT
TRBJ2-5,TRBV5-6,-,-,CASSLMISPSRAQYF,TGTGCCAGCAGCTTGATGATTAGTCCCTCCCGGGCCCAGTACTTC
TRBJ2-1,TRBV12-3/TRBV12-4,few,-,CASSRGGLGGEQFF,TGTGCCAGCAGCCGGGGGGGACTAGGGGGCGAGCAGTTCTTC
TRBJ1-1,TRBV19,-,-,CASSIVSQVEAFF,TGTGCCAGTAGTATAGTATCGCAGGTTGAAGCTTTCTTT